These 18 T cell receptor beta chains share one sample of origin, sequenced in a study of metastatic and nonmetastatic thyroid tumors. TCRdb ran MiXCR on the PCR reads. The sample includes more than 70,000 clones, 8.6% of them seen just once. Before thyroid surgery, none of the patients had received any treatment. The sequenced material came from blood. The origin of the receptors is a female donor with papillary thyroid cancer or a benign thyroid nodule (not recorded which). Some clones in this sample may be carry-over from other donors' samples.

This clone was recorded at least ten times. CDR3 region: CASSPLAGTNTGELFF. CDR3 DNA: TGTGCCAGTAGTCCCCTAGCGGGTACGAACACCGGGGAGCTGTTTTTT. The V call is TRBV19, the J call TRBJ2-2; 8 bases map to TRBD2. Germline V lookup: CDR1 LNHDA, CDR2 SQIVND (reference sequence). Trimming took 5 bases from V and 0 from J; bases not matched to a gene: 5. The CDR3 length is 16 residues.

This clone was seen at least ten times. The chain combines TRBV10-1 with TRBJ1-1, with D maybe TRBD1 (5 bases). The length of the CDR3 is 14 residues. Germline loops: CDR1 WNHNN, CDR2 SYGVQD (reference sequence). Trimming removed 0 bases from V and 11 bases from J, with 16 bases in between. This chain's CDR3 is CASSESVTGRRAFF. DNA for the CDR3: TGCGCCAGCAGTGAGTCGGTAACGGGGCGAAGGGCTTTCTTT.

This clone was detected ten times or more. The V call is TRBV30, the J call TRBJ2-5; D remains unclear. V was trimmed by 4 bases and J by 2 bases, leaving 8 bases between them. Germline V gene sequence: CDR1 GTSNPN, CDR2 SVGIG (reference sequence). The CDR3 length is 12 residues. CDR3 protein: CAWTENQETQYF. DNA of the CDR3: TGTGCCTGGACAGAAAATCAAGAGACCCAGTACTTC.

In its sample, this clone was seen many times. The chain combines TRBV5-5 with TRBJ2-1; 8 nucleotides match TRBD1. V was pared by 1 base and J by 5 bases, with 8 bases of the junction left unmatched. CDR1 and CDR2 (germline): SGHKS, YYEKEE (reference sequence). The CDR3 covers 16 residues. Here the CDR3 reads CASSLLPGGSNNEQFF. CDR3 nucleotide sequence: TGTGCCAGCAGCTTGCTCCCAGGGGGCAGTAACAATGAGCAGTTCTTC.

This clone was detected many times. This sequence joins TRBV11-1 and TRBJ2-6; the match to TRBD1 covers 10 bases. Germline loops: CDR1 SGHAT, CDR2 FQDESV (reference sequence). The J segment lost 2 bases and the V segment lost 6 bases, leaving 7 bases of the junction unmatched. The CDR3 is made up of 17 amino acids. The CDR3 DNA is TGTGCCAGCAGATACGGACAGGGGGGTGCTGGGGCCAACGTCCTGACTTTC. Amino acids: CASRYGQGGAGANVLTF.

This clone was detected only a few times. The chain recombines TRBV6-1 with TRBJ1-4; TRBD1 agrees at 9 bases. The CDR3 sequence is 15 residues long. J lost 5 bases, V lost 10 bases, and 11 bases had no gene match. Per germline, CDR1 MNHNS and CDR2 SASEGT. The CDR3 DNA is TGTGCCACCTCCTCCCGCGGGACAGGGAATGAAAAACTGTTTTTT. Translating gives CATSSRGTGNEKLFF.

This clone was recorded at least ten times. The chain employs TRBV4-1 and TRBJ2-1; D perhaps matches TRBD1 (5 bases). Germline assignment: CDR1 MGHRA and CDR2 YSYEKL. Trimming removed 4 bases at V and 0 bases at J, with 13 bases between. This CDR3 spans 16 amino acids. This CDR3 reads CASSLRYRSSYNEQFF. The CDR3 coding sequence is TGCGCCAGCAGCCTTCGGTACAGGAGCTCCTACAATGAGCAGTTCTTC.

This clone has a count of ten or more. The same CDR3 is also encoded by other DNA sequences in this sample. The V call is TRBV20-1, the J call TRBJ2-3; D gene unclear. The V gene lost 3 bases and the J gene lost 2 bases, with 9 bases spanning the gap. This CDR3 comprises 13 residues. Per the germline V gene, CDR1 is DFQATT and CDR2 is SNEGSKA (reference sequence). For the CDR3, the DNA is TGCAGTGCTAGTCACAGCGACACAGATACGCAGTATTTT. Translated, it gives CSASHSDTDTQYF.

In its sample, this clone was seen many times. The CDR3 loop reads CASSYSGTDKETQYF. The CDR3 DNA reads as TGTGCCAGCAGTTACTCCGGGACAGACAAAGAGACCCAGTACTTC. The chain couples TRBV6-7 to TRBJ2-5; 7 positions agree with TRBD1. TRBV6-7 is sorted into the ORF group, with uncertain function. The CDR3 covers 15 residues. V gave up 0 bases and J gave up 3 bases; unmatched junction bases: 4.

This clone was counted at least ten times. V is TRBV12-3 or TRBV12-4 and J is TRBJ1-1; maybe TRBD1 (6 bases). This CDR3 has 14 residues. V was trimmed by 1 base and J by 10 bases, leaving 16 bases between them. In DNA form, the CDR3 reads TGTGCCAGCAGTTTAGTTTCAGGGGCCCTCAGAGCTTTCTTT. Protein sequence: CASSLVSGALRAFF.

In its sample, this clone was seen a few times. A read error is possible here, since a much larger clone lies one base away. V usage is TRBV4-1 and J usage is TRBJ1-5; TRBD1 matches 7 bases. The CDR3 consists of 17 residues. Germline CDR1 MGHRA, CDR2 YSYEKL. CDR3: CASSQVAGTDSSQPQHF. In nucleotides, the CDR3 is TGCGCCAGCAGCCAGGTGGCCGGGACAGATAGCAGTCAGCCCCAGCATTTT.

As concerns this clone: One junction end disagrees with the germline gene, perhaps due to a read error. The V and J genes are TRBV4-2 and TRBJ2-6; D is possibly TRBD2 (6 bases). This CDR3 is built from 18 residues. Germline V lookup: CDR1 LGHNA, CDR2 YNFKEQ. The CDR3 protein is CVSSQGRVTSFGANVLTF. CDR3 nucleotides: TGTGTCAGCAGCCAAGGAAGAGTTACTAGCTTCGGGGCCAACGTCCTGACTTTC.

The rearrangement uses TRBV30 and TRBJ2-2; maybe TRBD1 (6 bases). V lost 1 base and J lost 3, with 15 bases in between. CDR1 GTSNPN and CDR2 SVGIG come from the germline V gene (reference sequence). The CDR3 has 16 residues. In nucleotides, the CDR3 is TGTGCCTGGAGTGGCCCTACAGGGTCCCACACCGGGGAGCTGTTTTTT. Protein sequence: CAWSGPTGSHTGELFF. The entire variable domain, with the rest obtained from reference TRBV30 and TRBJ2-2, is as follows: SQTIHQWPATLVQPVGSPLSLECTVEGTSNPNLYWYRQAAGRGLQLLFYSVGIGQISSEVPQNLSASRPQDRQFILSSKKLLLSDSGFYLCAWSGPTGSHTGELFFGEGSRLTVL.

This chain uses TRBV5-6 with TRBJ2-7; 9 bases line up with TRBD2. The germline CDR1 and CDR2 sequences are SGHDT and YYEEEE. The CDR3 runs 14 residues. V gave up 7 bases and J gave up 2 bases; unmatched junction bases: 7. The CDR3 spells CASDLAGETYEQYF. CDR3 sequence (DNA): TGTGCCAGCGACTTAGCGGGGGAGACCTACGAGCAGTACTTC.

This clone showed up many times. This chain connects TRBV6-1 to TRBJ2-2; 8 positions agree with TRBD1. The ends lost 7 bases at V and 4 bases at J; junction bases unmatched: 5. CDR1 and CDR2 from the germline V gene are MNHNS and SASEGT. The CDR3 sequence is 14 residues long. CDR3 sequence reads: CASIRTGSTGELFF. The CDR3 DNA is TGTGCCAGCATTAGGACAGGGTCCACCGGGGAGCTGTTTTTT.

This clone has a count of ten or more. The chain combines TRBV10-3 with TRBJ2-1, with 9 bases matching TRBD1. CDR1 and CDR2 (germline): ENHRY, SYGVKD. The CDR3 length is 17 residues. The junction had 9 bases not matched to a gene; V was cut back by 2 bases and J by 4 bases. CDR3 protein: CAISERSPGQGYNEQFF. CDR3 DNA sequence: TGTGCCATCAGTGAGCGATCGCCGGGACAGGGATACAATGAGCAGTTCTTC.

This clone was seen many times. The V call is TRBV27, the J call TRBJ1-5, with D possibly matching TRBD1 (6 bases). Trimming stripped 6 bases from V and 2 bases from J, with 14 bases between. Germline CDR1 is MNHEY and CDR2 is SMNVEV (reference sequence). CDR3 size: 15 residues. CDR3 region: CASRGGQLGNQPQHF. The CDR3 nucleotides read TGTGCCAGCAGGGGAGGACAGCTCGGCAATCAGCCCCAGCATTTT.

This clone has a count of ten or more. J is TRBJ1-1 and V is TRBV13; the match to TRBD1 covers 8 bases. This CDR3 contains 13 residues. The V gene end was trimmed by 5 bases and the J gene end by 4 bases; junction bases not matched to a gene: 3. Germline CDR1 is PRHDT and CDR2 is FYEKMQ (reference sequence). CDR3 sequence reads: CASSRTGSTEAFF. CDR3 DNA: TGTGCCAGCAGCCGGACAGGGAGCACTGAAGCTTTCTTT.